Included here is one TCR beta chain sequence, with context. This record belongs to a study of technical replicates of blood from a handful of donors. CDR3 length equals 9 residues. V lost 4 bases to trimming and J lost 10 bases, with 5 bases between them. From germline, CDR1 is GTSNPN and CDR2 SVGIG (reference sequence). This table comes from immunoSEQ multiplex PCR, and its TCRdb copy is limited to in-frame clones, with some not included. The sample consists of approximately 87,000 clones, roughly 95% of them appearing once. The sample comprised T cells isolated from PBMCs. The receptor was isolated from a human donor in good health. The chain has TRBV30 and TRBJ2-1; D remains unclear. CDR3: CAWIREQFF. The CDR3 coding sequence is TGTGCCTGGATTCGGGAGCAGTTCTTC. Combining the CDR3 with reference TRBV30 and TRBJ2-1 gives the whole variable domain SQTIHQWPATLVQPVGSPLSLECTVEGTSNPNLYWYRQAAGRGLQLLFYSVGIGQISSEVPQNLSASRPQDRQFILSSKKLLLSDSGFYLCAWIREQFFGPGTRLTVL.